This entry lists 21 T cell receptor beta chains sequenced from one sample in a study of cytomegalovirus exposure and HLA in healthy donors. The PCR was carried out with 60 Vbeta primers and 13 Jbeta primers. TCRdb's table, derived via immunoSEQ multiplex PCR, lists solely in-frame clones and lacks some. The profile covers 150,000 to 200,000 clones, with 81% appearing a single time and more than 1.5% taken by the ten largest. Sample: PBMCs. These receptors all come from a man between 18 and 29 years old in good health and CMV-seronegative.

V gene TRBV10-3 combines with J gene TRBJ1-1, with 10 bases lining up with TRBD1. The V segment lost 11 bases and the J segment 3 bases; nucleotides outside the gene matches: 9. The germline gives CDR1 ENHRY, CDR2 SYGVKD. This CDR3 has 14 amino acids. The CDR3 loop is CAAARGTGDTEAFF. CDR3 sequence (DNA): TGTGCCGCAGCAAGAGGGACAGGGGACACTGAAGCTTTCTTT.

The V and J genes are TRBV4-1 and TRBJ2-7; TRBD2 might be the D (6 bases). The V gene's germline CDR1 is MGHRA and CDR2 YSYEKL. CDR3 length: 17 amino acids. V dropped 0 bases and J dropped 6 bases, with 21 bases sitting between them. The CDR3 DNA reads TGCGCCAGCAGCCAAGATCGTAGCTGGAGCGGGTTGGGCGAGCAGTACTTC. Translation: CASSQDRSWSGLGEQYF.

The chain is built from TRBV21-1 and TRBJ2-1; the table names TRBD2, a call not compared with the DNA. TRBV21-1 is a pseudogene locus. CDR3 length: 14 amino acids. CDR3 sequence reads: CASSRPGTRFEQFF. The CDR3, as DNA: TGTGCCAGCAGCAGACCCGGGACTAGGTTTGAGCAGTTCTTC.

In this sample, this clone turned up a few times. This rearrangement joins TRBV5-1 to TRBJ2-2; tentatively, D is TRBD1 (5 bases). Germline V gene data show CDR1 as SGHRS and CDR2 as YFSETQ. This CDR3 is 14 amino acids long. V gave up 4 bases and J gave up 2 bases, with 9 bases separating them. Here the CDR3 DNA reads TGCGCCAGCAGCCGAGGACAAAACACCGGGGAGCTGTTTTTT. Protein sequence: CASSRGQNTGELFF.

This clone was counted only a few times. The gene calls are TRBV25-1 and TRBJ1-1, with TRBD1 matching over 7 bases. Germline loops: CDR1 MGHDK, CDR2 SYGVNS. V lost 3 bases to trimming and J lost 4 bases; unmatched junction nucleotides: 2. CDR3 length equals 13 residues. CDR3 sequence: CASSEQGVTEAFF. In DNA form, the CDR3 reads TGTGCCAGCAGTGAGCAGGGGGTCACTGAAGCTTTCTTT. The variable domain in full, completed from reference TRBV25-1 and TRBJ1-1, reads EADIYQTPRYLVIGTGKKITLECSQTMGHDKMYWYQQDPGMELHLIHYSYGVNSTEKGDLSSESTVSRIRTEHFPLTLESARPSHTSQYLCASSEQGVTEAFFGQGTRLTVV.

The genes are TRBV29-1 and TRBJ1-5, with D hard to call. CDR1 SQVTM and CDR2 ANQGSEA come from the germline V gene. Trimming pared 3 bases from V and 6 bases from J, leaving 12 bases between. There are 13 residues in the CDR3. DNA of the CDR3: TGCAGCGTTGAGGGCGAAGAGGGTCAGCCCCAGCATTTT. Translation: CSVEGEEGQPQHF.

The chain has TRBV6-5 and TRBJ2-2; TRBD2 matches at 8 bases. Germline assignment: CDR1 MNHEY and CDR2 SVGAGI. Trimming cost V 5 bases and J 3 bases; bases outside gene matches: 5. The CDR3 is 15 amino acids. CDR3 in DNA: TGTGCCAGCAGTACCGGGACTAGTCACACCGGGGAGCTGTTTTTT. Its protein product is CASSTGTSHTGELFF.

V usage is TRBV4-1 and J usage is TRBJ2-1; TRBD2 aligns across 15 bases. The CDR3 covers 20 residues. CDR1 and CDR2 (germline): MGHRA, YSYEKL. V lost 1 base, J lost 6 bases, and 13 bases stayed unmatched. The chain's CDR3 is CASSQVGLAGGPPGFNEQFF. CDR3 in DNA: TGCGCCAGCAGCCAAGTCGGACTAGCGGGGGGGCCCCCTGGATTCAATGAGCAGTTCTTC.

The rearrangement uses TRBV4-1 and TRBJ1-2, with TRBD1 as a possible D gene (6 bases). The CDR3 extends over 16 amino acids. V was cut by 4 bases and J by 5 bases, with 20 bases left in between. CDR1 and CDR2 from the germline V gene are MGHRA and YSYEKL. The CDR3 spells CASSRGGQLPGYGYTF. CDR3 DNA: TGCGCCAGCAGCCGGGGGGGGCAACTCCCAGGGTATGGCTACACCTTC.

In its sample, this clone was seen a few times. The V gene is TRBV7-9, the J gene TRBJ2-2, with 7 positions matching TRBD2. The trim removed 5 bases at V and 7 bases at J, leaving 10 bases unmatched. The CDR3 is 15 amino acids. CDR1 SEHNR and CDR2 FQNEAQ come from the germline V gene (reference sequence). The CDR3 DNA is TGTGCCAGCAGCCCCCGGGGGGTGGGGGGCGGGGAGCTGTTTTTT. It yields the protein CASSPRGVGGGELFF.

The CDR3 DNA reads as TGTGCCAGCAGTTACCCCTCCGACAGGGGCGGTTACGAGCAGTACTTC. Translated, it gives CASSYPSDRGGYEQYF. The rearrangement links TRBV6-5 to TRBJ2-7, with 8 bases lining up with TRBD1. The V and J ends lost 2 bases and 4 bases, in that order; junction bases with no gene match: 10. This CDR3 spans 16 amino acids. CDR1 MNHEY and CDR2 SVGAGI come from the germline V gene.

CDR3 coding DNA: TGTGCCAGCGGGGGGGTAGGTACCGAGCAGTACTTC. Encoded protein: CASGGVGTEQYF. J is TRBJ2-7 and V is TRBV2; TRBD2 aligns across 7 bases. The CDR3 runs to 12 residues. Looked up from germline, CDR1 is SNHLY and CDR2 is FYNNEI. J was trimmed by 6 bases and V by 8 bases; bases with no gene match: 7.

V usage is TRBV27 and J usage is TRBJ2-7; D remains unclear. Trimming stripped 5 bases from V and 0 bases from J, with 14 bases between. CDR3 length: 15 residues. Germline-derived CDR1 and CDR2 are MNHEY and SMNVEV (reference sequence). CDR3 sequence reads: CASSAVPSLSYEQYF. The CDR3 DNA follows: TGTGCCAGCAGTGCGGTCCCGTCCCTCTCCTACGAGCAGTACTTC.

The chain uses TRBV19 and TRBJ2-5; TRBD2 might be the D (5 bases). The J call is in doubt because the DNA end fits TRBJ2-7 better. This CDR3 spans 13 amino acids. Germline loops: CDR1 LNHDA, CDR2 SQIVND (reference sequence). Here the CDR3 reads CASRGSVSYEQYF. The CDR3 DNA reads as TGTGCCAGTAGGGGTAGCGTGTCCTACGAGCAGTACTTC.

The chain is built from TRBV13 and TRBJ2-7; 11 nucleotides match TRBD2. The CDR3 has 16 amino acids. Trimming took 5 bases from V and 6 from J; bases not matched to a gene: 12. Germline V lookup: CDR1 PRHDT, CDR2 FYEKMQ (reference sequence). The CDR3 protein is CASSDLISGGAPEQYF. CDR3 sequence (DNA): TGTGCCAGCAGCGATCTGATTAGCGGGGGGGCCCCCGAGCAGTACTTC.

This clone turned up a few times. The chain has TRBV9 and TRBJ2-1; 13 bases map to TRBD2. Germline lookup yields CDR1 SGDLS and CDR2 YYNGEE. This CDR3 has 17 amino acids. Unmatched junction bases numbered 10, after V lost 3 bases and J lost 7 bases. The CDR3 nucleotides read TGTGCCAGCAGCGAGGGGGCGAGACTAGCGGGGGGTAATGAGCAGTTCTTC. Translated, it gives CASSEGARLAGGNEQFF.

V and J are TRBV18 and TRBJ2-7; 7 bases line up with TRBD2. In germline, CDR1 is KGHSH, CDR2 LQKENI. The CDR3 has 15 amino acids. The V segment lost 0 bases and the J segment 5 bases; nucleotides outside the gene matches: 7. CDR3 sequence reads: CASSPPRAGNHEQYF. For the CDR3, the DNA is TGTGCCAGCTCACCACCGAGAGCGGGGAACCACGAGCAGTACTTC.

The V gene is TRBV10-3, the J gene TRBJ1-1, with a tentative D call TRBD1 (6 bases). The CDR3 has 16 amino acids. Germline V gene lookup returns CDR1 ENHRY and CDR2 SYGVKD. Trimming took off 0 bases at V and 4 bases at J, with 15 bases between the two ends. The CDR3 region has the DNA TGTGCCATCAGTGAGTCGTGGGGGCCTCGGGCCACTGAAGCTTTCTTT. This sequence encodes CAISESWGPRATEAFF.

As to this clone: At one end, the junction sequence differs from germline, possibly due to a read error. The V and J genes are TRBV30 and TRBJ2-1, with a tentative D call TRBD2 (5 bases). Germline CDR1 GTSNPN, CDR2 SVGIG (reference sequence). CDR3 length: 12 amino acids. CDR3 bases: TGTGCCTGGAGTGAGCGGCCAGGTCGAGGGATCTTC. Amino acid sequence: CAWSERPGRGIF. The complete variable domain, with remaining parts taken from reference TRBV30 and TRBJ2-1, reads SQTIHQWPATLVQPVGSPLSLECTVEGTSNPNLYWYRQAAGRGLQLLFYSVGIGQISSEVPQNLSASRPQDRQFILSSKKLLLSDSGFYLCAWSERPGRGIFGPGTRLTVL.

The CDR3 sequence: CASGLKRALQASSQPQHF. The CDR3 DNA sequence: TGTGCTAGTGGTTTGAAAAGGGCTCTACAGGCCTCGTCGCAGCCCCAGCATTTT. The chain links TRBV12-5 to TRBJ1-5; D might be TRBD1 (5 bases). The V gene's germline CDR1 is LGHNT and CDR2 FRNRAP. Trimming took 2 bases from V and 7 from J, leaving 24 bases between them. CDR3 length: 18 residues.

The chain joins TRBV19 to TRBJ1-4; tentative D call: TRBD1 (5 bases). The CDR3 has 14 residues. Germline lookup yields CDR1 LNHDA and CDR2 SQIVND (reference sequence). Deletions cut 4 bases from V and 7 bases from J, with 13 bases between. CDR3 sequence reads: CASSNQGRGEKLFF. The CDR3 coding sequence is TGTGCCAGTAGTAACCAGGGTAGAGGTGAAAAACTGTTTTTT.